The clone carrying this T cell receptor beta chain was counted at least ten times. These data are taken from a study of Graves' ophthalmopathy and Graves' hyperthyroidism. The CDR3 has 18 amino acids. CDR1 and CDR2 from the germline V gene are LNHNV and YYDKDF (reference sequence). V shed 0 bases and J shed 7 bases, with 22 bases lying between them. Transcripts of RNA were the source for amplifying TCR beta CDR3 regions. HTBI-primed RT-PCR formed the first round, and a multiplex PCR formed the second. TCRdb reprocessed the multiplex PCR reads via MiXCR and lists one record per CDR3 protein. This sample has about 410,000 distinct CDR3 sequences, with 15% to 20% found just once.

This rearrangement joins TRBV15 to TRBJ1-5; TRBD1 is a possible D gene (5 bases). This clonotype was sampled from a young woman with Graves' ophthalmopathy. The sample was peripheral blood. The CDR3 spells CATSRDEGFAAPGQPQHF. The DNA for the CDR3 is TGTGCCACCAGCAGAGATGAGGGGTTTGCGGCCCCGGGCCAGCCCCAGCATTTT. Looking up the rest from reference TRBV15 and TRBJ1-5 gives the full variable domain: DAMVIQNPRYQVTQFGKPVTLSCSQTLNHNVMYWYQQKSSQAPKLLFHYYDKDFNNEADTPDNFQSRRPNTSFCFLDIRSPGLGDTAMYLCATSRDEGFAAPGQPQHFGDGTRLSIL.